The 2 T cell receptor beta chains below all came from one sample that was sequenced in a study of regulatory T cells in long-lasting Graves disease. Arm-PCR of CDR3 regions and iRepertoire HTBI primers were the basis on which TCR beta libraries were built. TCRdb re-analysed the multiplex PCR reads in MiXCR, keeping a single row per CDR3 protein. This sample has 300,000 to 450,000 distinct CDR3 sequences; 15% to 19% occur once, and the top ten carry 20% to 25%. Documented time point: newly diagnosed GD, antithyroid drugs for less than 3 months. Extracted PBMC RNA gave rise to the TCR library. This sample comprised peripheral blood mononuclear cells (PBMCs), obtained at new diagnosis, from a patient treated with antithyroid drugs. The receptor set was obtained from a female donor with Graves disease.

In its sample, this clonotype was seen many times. CDR3 DNA sequence: TGTGCCAGCAGCCCTTGGGACAGAGAAACTGAAGCTTTCTTT. Protein sequence: CASSPWDRETEAFF. The chain employs TRBV7-2 and TRBJ1-1; 7 nucleotides line up with TRBD1. Germline V lookup: CDR1 SGHTA, CDR2 FQGNSA. The CDR3 length is 14 residues. With V trimmed by 5 bases and J by 5 bases, 8 bases remained unmatched.

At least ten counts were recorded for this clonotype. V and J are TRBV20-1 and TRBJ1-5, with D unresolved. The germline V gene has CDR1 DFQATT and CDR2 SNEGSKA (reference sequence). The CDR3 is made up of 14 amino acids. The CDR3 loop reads CRPRKLNSNQPQHF. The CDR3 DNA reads TGCAGGCCCCGGAAGCTCAATAGCAATCAGCCCCAGCATTTT.